This is a list of T cell receptor beta chains from one sample in a study of monozygotic twins with inflammatory bowel disease. No DNA is given; TCRdb re-called the 5' RACE reads and lists each CDR3 protein once. The sample's table shows over 350,000 distinct CDR3 sequences. The sample consisted of blood. The receptors shown here come from a human donor with ulcerative colitis or Crohn's disease, or a healthy co-twin of an affected twin (not recorded which). Both conserved end residues are part of each CDR3. Each record gives: J gene, CDR3 length, V gene, CDR3 protein.

j_call: TRBJ2-7; cdr3_length: 14; v_call: TRBV5-1; cdr3_aa: CASSLAYSAYEQYF
j_call: TRBJ2-3; cdr3_length: 15; v_call: TRBV5-1; cdr3_aa: CASSLDDIYTDTQYF
j_call: TRBJ2-1; cdr3_length: 19; v_call: TRBV9; cdr3_aa: CASSVDKTRRGGKDNEQFF
j_call: TRBJ1-1; cdr3_length: 12; v_call: TRBV5-1; cdr3_aa: CASSGHNTEAFF
j_call: TRBJ1-6; cdr3_length: 15; v_call: TRBV2; cdr3_aa: CASSEQQGRNSPLHF
j_call: TRBJ2-1; cdr3_length: 15; v_call: TRBV28; cdr3_aa: CASSFWRGGDNEQFF
j_call: TRBJ1-1; cdr3_length: 14; v_call: TRBV6-5; cdr3_aa: CASSYSWGHTEAFF
j_call: TRBJ1-2; cdr3_length: 14; v_call: TRBV6-2/TRBV6-3; cdr3_aa: CASSYGPGNYGYTF
j_call: TRBJ2-7; cdr3_length: 12; v_call: TRBV12-3/TRBV12-4; cdr3_aa: CASRSQGYEQYF
j_call: TRBJ2-1; cdr3_length: 17; v_call: TRBV5-1; cdr3_aa: CASSLISEAGGHNEQFF
j_call: TRBJ1-5; cdr3_length: 14; v_call: TRBV7-9; cdr3_aa: CASSTDGYNQPQHF
j_call: TRBJ1-2; cdr3_length: 15; v_call: TRBV20-1; cdr3_aa: CSARDLGGRFYGYTF
j_call: TRBJ2-3; cdr3_length: 15; v_call: TRBV7-6; cdr3_aa: CASSPLLAVPDTQYF
j_call: TRBJ2-7; cdr3_length: 16; v_call: TRBV12-5; cdr3_aa: CASGLVLGQGQHEQYF
j_call: TRBJ2-3; cdr3_length: 15; v_call: TRBV5-1; cdr3_aa: CASSRSQGARDTQYF
j_call: TRBJ2-7; cdr3_length: 14; v_call: TRBV20-1; cdr3_aa: CSARGRDGTYEQYF
j_call: TRBJ2-1; cdr3_length: 20; v_call: TRBV18; cdr3_aa: CASSENPGLAGPLSYNEQFF
j_call: TRBJ2-1; cdr3_length: 14; v_call: TRBV7-9; cdr3_aa: CASSLAGGPNEQFF
j_call: TRBJ2-2; cdr3_length: 18; v_call: TRBV27; cdr3_aa: CASSLSGRRGGGTGELFF
j_call: TRBJ2-5; cdr3_length: 13; v_call: TRBV10-2; cdr3_aa: CASSESRGETQYF
j_call: TRBJ2-4; cdr3_length: 17; v_call: TRBV3-1; cdr3_aa: CASSQDGSGPGENMQYF
j_call: TRBJ2-5; cdr3_length: 15; v_call: TRBV6-2/TRBV6-3; cdr3_aa: CASSYEGLAGETQYF
j_call: TRBJ2-4; cdr3_length: 15; v_call: TRBV20-1; cdr3_aa: CSARDGSSGGPIQYF